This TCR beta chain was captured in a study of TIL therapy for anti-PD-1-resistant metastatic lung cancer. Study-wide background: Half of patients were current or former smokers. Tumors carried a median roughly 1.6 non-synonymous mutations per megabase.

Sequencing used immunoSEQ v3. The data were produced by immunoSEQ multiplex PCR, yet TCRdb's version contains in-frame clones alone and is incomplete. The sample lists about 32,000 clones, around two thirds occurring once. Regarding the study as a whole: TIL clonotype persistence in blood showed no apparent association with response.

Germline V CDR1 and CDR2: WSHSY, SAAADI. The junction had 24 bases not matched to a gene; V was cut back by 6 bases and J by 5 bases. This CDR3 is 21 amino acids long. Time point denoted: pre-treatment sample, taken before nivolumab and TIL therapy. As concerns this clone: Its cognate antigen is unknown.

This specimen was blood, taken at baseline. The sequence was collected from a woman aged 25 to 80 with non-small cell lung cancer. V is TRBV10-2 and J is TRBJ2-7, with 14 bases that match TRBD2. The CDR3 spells CASRGLPGLAGVPSPGDEQYF. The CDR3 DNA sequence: TGCGCCAGCAGGGGTCTTCCGGGACTAGCGGGAGTACCCTCCCCGGGAGACGAGCAGTACTTC.